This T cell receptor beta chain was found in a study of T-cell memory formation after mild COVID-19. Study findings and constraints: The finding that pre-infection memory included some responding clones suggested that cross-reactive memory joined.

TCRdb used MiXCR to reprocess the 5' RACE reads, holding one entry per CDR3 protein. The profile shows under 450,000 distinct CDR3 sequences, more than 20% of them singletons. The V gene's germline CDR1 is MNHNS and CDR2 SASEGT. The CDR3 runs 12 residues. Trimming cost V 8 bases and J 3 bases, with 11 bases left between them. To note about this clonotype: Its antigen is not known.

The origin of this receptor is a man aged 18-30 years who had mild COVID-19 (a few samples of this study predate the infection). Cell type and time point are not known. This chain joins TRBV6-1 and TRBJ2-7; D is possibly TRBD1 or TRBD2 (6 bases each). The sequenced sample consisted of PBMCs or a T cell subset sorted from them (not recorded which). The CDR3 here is CASAGQRYEQYF. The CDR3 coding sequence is TGTGCCAGCGCGGGACAACGCTACGAGCAGTACTTC.